This TCR beta chain was documented in a study of human T cells and chemical hapten exposure. TCRdb reprocessed the RACE reads with MiXCR, giving one entry per CDR3 protein. This table holds roughly 180,000 distinct CDR3 sequences, about a fifth found once. This clonotype occurred once. Time point indicated: patch test 1, 2 weeks after DPC sensitization. Treatment in this sample: therapeutic diphenylcyclopropenone sensitization with weekly scalp DPC. The germline CDR1 and CDR2 sequences are ENHRY and SYGVKD. V dropped 4 bases and J dropped 4 bases, with 13 bases sitting between them. The CDR3 has 14 residues.

The sample consisted of whole blood, taken in connection with sensitization to the hapten diphenylcyclopropenone (DPC). The chain employs TRBV10-3 and TRBJ2-5; a weak D match, TRBD2 (5 bases). This TCR was sampled from a woman between 50 and 59 years old with alopecia areata. Some clones in this sample may be carry-over from other donors' samples. DNA of the CDR3: TGTGCCATCAGTGCCGGGATGGAAGGAGAGACCCAGTACTTC. Protein product: CAISAGMEGETQYF.